The 19 T cell receptor beta chains in this list originate from one sample, sequenced in a study of T cells after yellow fever vaccination (dated by TCRdb to about 2019). The sample's treatment or condition label, decoded: live attenuated yellow fever vaccine strain. The library was produced with 5' RACE. For sequencing, an Illumina NovaSeq 6000 was employed. TCRdb ran its own pipeline on the public reads, namely fastp trimming at Q25 and MiXCR clone calling, and kept in-frame beta chains. Every distinct CDR3 protein forms one entry, paired with its most common genes and DNA. For this sample the table gives fewer than 100,000 distinct CDR3 sequences, of which roughly 5.2% were detected only once. The ten largest clones capture roughly 39% of the sample. Sequenced here: CD8+ T cells sorted from PBMCs, sampled 10 days after the yellow fever booster vaccination. The source of these receptors is a man aged 18 to 29 who received the YFV17D yellow fever vaccine.

This sequence joins TRBV7-8 and TRBJ1-5, with D uncertain. The CDR3 consists of 14 residues. Looked up from germline, CDR1 is SGHVS and CDR2 is FQNEAQ. V dropped 5 bases and J dropped 5 bases, with 13 bases sitting between them. For the CDR3, the DNA is TGTGCCAGCAGCGTACGGGGTGGTGATCAGCCCCAGCATTTT. It specifies CASSVRGGDQPQHF.

J is TRBJ2-2 and V is TRBV6-2 or TRBV6-3; D gene ambiguous. The CDR3 contains 11 residues. V was clipped by 3 bases and J by 7 bases, with 3 bases between them. Germline CDR1 MNHEY, CDR2 SVGEGT. CDR3 nucleotide sequence: TGTGCCAGCAGTTATTACGGGGAGCTGTTTTTT. Translation: CASSYYGELFF.

The rearrangement links TRBV6-5 to TRBJ1-2; D call uncertain. Trimming shortened V by 5 bases and J by 3 bases, and 7 bases separated the two germline ends. Germline loops: CDR1 MNHEY, CDR2 SVGAGI. The CDR3 extends over 12 amino acids. CDR3 in amino acids: CASSQSDYGYTF. The CDR3 DNA follows: TGTGCCAGCAGTCAATCTGACTATGGCTACACCTTC.

This clonotype was found many times. The V call is TRBV11-2, the J call TRBJ2-2; no firm D call. Germline V gene data show CDR1 as SGHAT and CDR2 as FQNNGV. V dropped 4 bases and J dropped 5 bases, with 17 bases sitting between them. The CDR3 covers 16 residues. CDR3 loop: CASSSADGEFTGELFF. In nucleotides, the CDR3 is TGTGCCAGCAGCTCCGCAGACGGAGAGTTTACCGGGGAGCTGTTTTTT.

This clonotype appeared a few times. This chain connects TRBV7-8 to TRBJ2-2; the D gene could be TRBD1 or TRBD2 (5 bases each). Per germline, CDR1 SGHVS and CDR2 FQNEAQ. There are 15 residues in the CDR3. Deletions cut 4 bases from V and 4 bases from J, with 13 bases between. DNA for the CDR3: TGTGCCAGCAGCTGGATTCAGGGACCCACCGGGGAGCTGTTTTTT. It specifies CASSWIQGPTGELFF. Drawing the rest from reference TRBV7-8 and TRBJ2-2, the complete variable domain is GAGVSQSPRYKVAKRGQDVALRCDPISGHVSLFWYQQALGQGPEFLTYFQNEAQLDKSGLPSDRFFAERPEGSVSTLKIQRTQQEDSAVYLCASSWIQGPTGELFFGEGSRLTVL.

This clonotype was seen a few times. J is TRBJ1-2 and V is TRBV11-2; 12 bases align to TRBD1. This CDR3 region has 17 residues. Germline trimming cut 4 bases from V and 4 bases from J; bases unmatched to any gene: 10. Germline lookup yields CDR1 SGHAT and CDR2 FQNNGV. The CDR3 is CASSYDRDRGPIYGYTF. The CDR3 nucleotides are TGTGCCAGCAGCTATGACCGGGACAGGGGGCCGATCTATGGCTACACCTTC.

This chain connects TRBV10-3 to TRBJ2-7, with D possibly TRBD2 on 6 matching bases. This CDR3 is built from 14 residues. The V end was cut by 10 bases, the J end by 6 bases, with 22 bases between. CDR1 is ENHRY and CDR2 is SYGVKD in the germline V gene. This CDR3 reads CATGSPPAGLEQYF. In DNA, the CDR3 is TGTGCCACCGGGTCCCCACCCGCGGGGCTCGAGCAGTACTTC.

Ten or more counts support this clonotype. Compared with germline, one end of the junction differs, possibly owing to a read error. The chain's CDR3 is CASSLASGATYNEQFF. The DNA of the CDR3 is TGTGCTAGCAGCTTAGCATCGGGGGCTACCTACAATGAGCAGTTCTTC. The V call is TRBV7-7, the J call TRBJ2-1; D might be TRBD1 or TRBD2, each matching 6 bases. The length of the CDR3 is 16 residues. Germline assignment: CDR1 SSHAT and CDR2 FNYEAQ (reference sequence).

This chain links TRBV12-3 or TRBV12-4 with TRBJ2-2, with 10 bases lining up with TRBD1. The trim removed 6 bases at V and 5 bases at J, leaving 6 bases unmatched. This CDR3 region has 15 residues. This CDR3 is CASSVPGQGTGELFF. The CDR3 DNA is TGTGCCAGCAGCGTCCCGGGACAGGGGACCGGGGAGCTGTTTTTT.

In this sample, this clonotype turned up a few times. This chain connects TRBV7-9 to TRBJ1-5; 7 nucleotides align to TRBD1. The germline CDR1 and CDR2 sequences are SEHNR and FQNEAQ (reference sequence). The V and J ends lost 5 bases and 4 bases, in that order; junction bases with no gene match: 11. The CDR3 sequence is 16 residues long. The DNA for the CDR3 is TGTGCCAGCAGCCCAGCCTACGGGACAGCAAATCAGCCCCAGCATTTT. Amino acid sequence: CASSPAYGTANQPQHF.

V is TRBV19 and J is TRBJ2-3, with TRBD1 identical over 9 bases. Germline V gives CDR1 LNHDA, CDR2 SQIVND (reference sequence). This CDR3 comprises 18 residues. After removal of 3 bases from V and 1 base from J, the junction contained 11 bases not matched to a gene. The CDR3: CASSMAGSTGGRTDTQYF. CDR3 bases: TGTGCCAGTAGTATGGCCGGTTCTACAGGGGGCCGCACAGATACGCAGTATTTT.

This clonotype was picked up many times. The DNA for the CDR3 is TGTGCCAGCAGTTTAAACGGGGCTTACACCGGGGAGCTGTTTTTT. Translating it yields CASSLNGAYTGELFF. The rearrangement uses TRBV12-3 or TRBV12-4 and TRBJ2-2, with D perhaps given as TRBD1 or TRBD2 (5 bases each). This CDR3 region has 15 residues. V lost 2 bases to trimming and J lost 3 bases, with 10 bases between them.

This clonotype was counted between two and nine times. The CDR3 region is CASSLVSLQGNPYGYTF. CDR3 sequence (DNA): TGTGCCAGCAGCTTGGTTTCTTTGCAGGGGAATCCTTATGGCTACACCTTC. The chain combines TRBV5-4 with TRBJ1-2, with a possible D match to TRBD1 (6 bases). CDR3 length: 17 amino acids. The V end was cut by 0 bases, the J end by 5 bases, with 20 bases between. Germline V lookup: CDR1 SGHNT, CDR2 YYREEE (reference sequence).

The V and J genes are TRBV5-1 and TRBJ1-2; tentative D call: TRBD1 (5 bases). Trimming pared 0 bases from V and 4 bases from J, leaving 19 bases between. The CDR3 is 17 residues long. Germline CDR1 is SGHRS and CDR2 is YFSETQ. CDR3 in amino acids: CASSLALWDERPYGYTF. As DNA, the CDR3 is TGCGCCAGCAGCTTGGCCCTTTGGGACGAAAGACCCTATGGCTACACCTTC.

In its sample, this clonotype was seen many times. At one end, the junction sequence differs from germline, possibly due to a read error. DNA of the CDR3: TGTGCCAGCAGCATAGCCGGGACAGGCGGGGAAAAACTGTTTTTT. Its translation: CASSIAGTGGEKLFF. This chain joins TRBV7-8 and TRBJ1-4; TRBD1 matches at 8 bases. The CDR3 contains 15 residues. Germline lookup yields CDR1 SGHVS and CDR2 FQNEAQ.

This chain uses TRBV7-9 with TRBJ2-1; 10 bases match TRBD2. Trimming removed 5 bases from V and 2 bases from J; junction bases left unmatched: 3. The CDR3 contains 15 residues. Germline CDR1 and CDR2: SEHNR and FQNEAQ (reference sequence). CDR3 region: CASSALAGPYNEQFF. Here the CDR3 DNA reads TGTGCCAGCAGCGCACTAGCGGGGCCCTACAATGAGCAGTTCTTC.

This clonotype was seen ten or more times. This chain joins TRBV15 and TRBJ2-1; the D is unclear. Trimming removed 2 bases from V and 7 bases from J, with 15 bases in between. Germline assignment: CDR1 LNHNV and CDR2 YYDKDF (reference sequence). This CDR3 is 15 amino acids long. CDR3 nucleotide sequence: TGTGCCACCAGCAGATTTTCGGGTCCCGGGAATGAGCAGTTCTTC. This gives the protein CATSRFSGPGNEQFF.

This clonotype was recorded a few times. V is TRBV6-2 or TRBV6-3 and J is TRBJ2-1; D may correspond to TRBD1 or TRBD2 (5 bases each). The CDR3 covers 13 residues. Germline CDR1 reads MNHEY; CDR2 reads SVGEGT. V dropped 2 bases and J dropped 10 bases, with 12 bases sitting between them. In DNA, the CDR3 is TGTGCCAGCAGTTACATCGGGGCCTGGGAGCAGTTCTTC. Translation gives CASSYIGAWEQFF.

This clonotype showed up just a few times. The rearrangement joins TRBV7-9 to TRBJ2-3; 7 bases agree with TRBD2. The CDR3 runs to 15 residues. V lost 5 bases and J lost 5; bases outside the gene matches: 10. Germline CDR1 and CDR2: SEHNR and FQNEAQ (reference sequence). The CDR3 bases are TGTGCCAGCAGCCGCGCTAGCGGCCCTCGAGATACGCAGTATTTT. Its protein is CASSRASGPRDTQYF.